Below are 6 T cell receptor beta chains sequenced from a single sample in a study of T cells in Graves' hyperthyroidism and ophthalmopathy. TCR beta CDR3 regions were amplified from RNA. HTBI primers were used for first-round RT-PCR of the TCR CDR3. TCRdb ran MiXCR on the multiplex PCR reads and lists one entry per CDR3 protein. The table shows a few hundred thousand distinct CDR3 sequences, with about 13% occurring only once. The sequenced sample consisted of blood. The receptors shown here come from a woman between 40 and 55 years old with Graves' ophthalmopathy.

This clonotype was detected many times. J is TRBJ2-3 and V is TRBV28, with 12 bases fitting TRBD2. V gave up 1 base and J gave up 4 bases; unmatched junction bases: 9. The CDR3 loop spans 18 amino acids. Per germline, CDR1 MDHEN and CDR2 SYDVKM. The CDR3 bases are TGTGCCAGCAGTTTATTGTGGCTAGCGGGAGGGCCCTCAGATACGCAGTATTTT. Translating it yields CASSLLWLAGGPSDTQYF.

This clonotype came up many times. The V gene is TRBV10-1, the J gene TRBJ1-6; no reliable D call. Trimming shortened V by 3 bases and J by 6 bases, and 9 bases separated the two germline ends. The CDR3 runs 14 residues. The germline V gene encodes CDR1 WNHNN and CDR2 SYGVQD (reference sequence). In DNA, the CDR3 is TGCGCCAGCAGTGACGAAGGACCTAATTCACCCCTCCACTTT. Translating gives CASSDEGPNSPLHF.

This clonotype was picked up many times. This rearrangement joins TRBV7-2 to TRBJ2-3, with a possible D match to TRBD2 (6 bases). This CDR3 spans 15 amino acids. Germline V gene sequence: CDR1 SGHTA, CDR2 FQGNSA. Between the trimmed V and J ends, which lost 1 base and 1 base, there was a span of 9 bases. DNA for the CDR3: TGTGCCAGCAGCTTAGGGGACTGGGGCACAGATACGCAGTATTTT. Translation gives CASSLGDWGTDTQYF.

This clonotype has a count of ten or more. The rearrangement joins TRBV18 to TRBJ2-2; D is unresolved. Looked up from germline, CDR1 is KGHSH and CDR2 is LQKENI. Between the trimmed V and J ends, which lost 8 bases and 0 bases, there was a span of 7 bases. CDR3 size: 13 residues. Here the CDR3 reads CASPGSNTGELFF. In nucleotides, the CDR3 is TGTGCCAGCCCGGGTTCGAACACCGGGGAGCTGTTTTTT.

In this sample, this clonotype turned up many times. The chain couples TRBV15 to TRBJ2-1; possibly TRBD2 for D (7 bases). V shed 6 bases and J shed 6 bases, with 18 bases lying between them. This CDR3 contains 15 residues. Germline-derived CDR1 and CDR2 are LNHNV and YYDKDF (reference sequence). This CDR3 reads CATSREGGGFNEQFF. CDR3 DNA sequence: TGTGCCACCAGTAGGGAGGGAGGGGGATTCAATGAGCAGTTCTTC.

As concerns this clonotype: The junction and the germline gene differ at one end; a read error may be behind it. The V call is TRBV28, the J call TRBJ1-1, with 9 bases identical to TRBD1. The CDR3 is made up of 18 amino acids. Germline CDR1 MDHEN, CDR2 SYDVKM. CDR3 residues: CASSFSPGTGRLNAEAFF. The CDR3 nucleotides are TGTGCCAGCAGTTTCTCCCCTGGGACAGGGAGGTTGAACGCTGAAGCTTTCTTT.